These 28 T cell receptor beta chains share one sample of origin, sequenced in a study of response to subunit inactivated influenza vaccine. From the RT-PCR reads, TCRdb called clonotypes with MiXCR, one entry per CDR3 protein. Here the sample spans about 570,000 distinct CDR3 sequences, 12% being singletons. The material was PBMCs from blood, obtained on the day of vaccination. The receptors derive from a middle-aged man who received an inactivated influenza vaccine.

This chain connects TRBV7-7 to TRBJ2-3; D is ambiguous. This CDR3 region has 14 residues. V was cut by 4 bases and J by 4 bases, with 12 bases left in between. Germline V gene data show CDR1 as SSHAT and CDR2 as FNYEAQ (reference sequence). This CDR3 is CASSSTRTADTQYF. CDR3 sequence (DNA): TGTGCCAGCAGCTCCACCAGAACCGCAGATACGCAGTATTTT.

The CDR3 here is CASSIPPGYNEQFF. In DNA, the CDR3 is TGTGCCAGCAGCATACCCCCGGGCTACAATGAGCAGTTCTTC. The gene calls are TRBV7-2 and TRBJ2-1; no reliable D call. Trimming left V 5 bases short and J 3 bases short, with 11 bases between. CDR3 length equals 14 residues. CDR1 and CDR2 from the germline V gene are SGHTA and FQGNSA.

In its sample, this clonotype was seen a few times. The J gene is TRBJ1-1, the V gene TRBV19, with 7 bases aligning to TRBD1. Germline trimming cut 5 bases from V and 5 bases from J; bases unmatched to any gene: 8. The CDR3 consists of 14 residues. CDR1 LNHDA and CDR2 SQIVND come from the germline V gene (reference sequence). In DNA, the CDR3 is TGTGCCAGTAGTGGGCGACAGGGTTGGACTGAAGCTTTCTTT. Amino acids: CASSGRQGWTEAFF.

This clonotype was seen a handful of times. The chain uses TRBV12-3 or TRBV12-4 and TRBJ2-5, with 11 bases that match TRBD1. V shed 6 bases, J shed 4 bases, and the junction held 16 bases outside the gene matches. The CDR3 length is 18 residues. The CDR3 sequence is CASRPGQGGLGRRETQYF. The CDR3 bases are TGTGCCAGCAGGCCGGGACAGGGGGGTTTGGGAAGAAGAGAGACCCAGTACTTC.

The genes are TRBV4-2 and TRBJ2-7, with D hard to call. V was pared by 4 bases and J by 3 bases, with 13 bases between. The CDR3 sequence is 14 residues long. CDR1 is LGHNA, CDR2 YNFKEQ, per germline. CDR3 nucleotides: TGTGCCAGCAGCCCGCAGAGTCGCTACTACGAGCAGTACTTC. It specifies CASSPQSRYYEQYF.

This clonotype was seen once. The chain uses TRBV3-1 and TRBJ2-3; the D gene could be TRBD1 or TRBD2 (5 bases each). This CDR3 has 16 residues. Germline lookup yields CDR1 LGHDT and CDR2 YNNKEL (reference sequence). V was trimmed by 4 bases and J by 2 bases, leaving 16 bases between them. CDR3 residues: CASSRRGGLTTDTQYF. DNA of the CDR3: TGTGCCAGCAGCCGCCGGGGCGGCTTGACCACAGATACGCAGTATTTT.

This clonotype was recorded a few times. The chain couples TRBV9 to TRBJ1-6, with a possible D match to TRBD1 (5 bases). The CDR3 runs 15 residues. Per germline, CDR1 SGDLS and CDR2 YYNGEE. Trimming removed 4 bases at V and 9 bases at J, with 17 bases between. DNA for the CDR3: TGTGCCAGCAGCCCTCACCAGGGAATAGGTTCACCCCTCCACTTT. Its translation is CASSPHQGIGSPLHF.

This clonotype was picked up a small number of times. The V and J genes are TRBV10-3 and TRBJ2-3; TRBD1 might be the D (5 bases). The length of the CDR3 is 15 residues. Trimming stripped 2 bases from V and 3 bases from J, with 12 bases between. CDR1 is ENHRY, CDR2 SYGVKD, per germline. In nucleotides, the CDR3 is TGTGCCATCAGTGAGACGCAGGGAATGACAGATACGCAGTATTTT. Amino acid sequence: CAISETQGMTDTQYF.

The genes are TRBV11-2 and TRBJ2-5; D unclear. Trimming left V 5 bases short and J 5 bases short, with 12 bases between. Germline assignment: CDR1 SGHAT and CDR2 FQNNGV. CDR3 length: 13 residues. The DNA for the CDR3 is TGTGCCAGCAGCACGCGGCCAAGGGAGACCCAGTACTTC. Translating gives CASSTRPRETQYF. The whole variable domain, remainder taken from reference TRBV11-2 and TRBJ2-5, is EAGVAQSPRYKIIEKRQSVAFWCNPISGHATLYWYQQILGQGPKLLIQFQNNGVVDDSQLPKDRFSAERLKGVDSTLKIQPAKLEDSAVYLCASSTRPRETQYFGPGTRLLVL.

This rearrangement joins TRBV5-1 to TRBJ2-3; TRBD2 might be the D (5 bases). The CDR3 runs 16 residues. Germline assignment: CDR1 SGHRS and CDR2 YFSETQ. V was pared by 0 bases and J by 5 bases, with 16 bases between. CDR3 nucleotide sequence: TGCGCCAGCAGCTTGGATGCCGGGATTTCTTTAGATACGCAGTATTTT. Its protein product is CASSLDAGISLDTQYF. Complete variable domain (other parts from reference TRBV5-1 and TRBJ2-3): KAGVTQTPRYLIKTRGQQVTLSCSPISGHRSVSWYQQTPGQGLQFLFEYFSETQRNKGNFPGRFSGRQFSNSRSEMNVSTLELGDSALYLCASSLDAGISLDTQYFGPGTRLTVL.

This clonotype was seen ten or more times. CDR3 nucleotides: TGCAGTGCCGAAGACGGGGGGGAGACCCAGTACTTC. Residues: CSAEDGGETQYF. This chain uses TRBV20-1 with TRBJ2-5; 7 bases line up with TRBD2. The ends lost 6 bases at V and 5 bases at J; junction bases unmatched: 6. This CDR3 is 12 amino acids long. Looked up from germline, CDR1 is DFQATT and CDR2 is SNEGSKA (reference sequence).

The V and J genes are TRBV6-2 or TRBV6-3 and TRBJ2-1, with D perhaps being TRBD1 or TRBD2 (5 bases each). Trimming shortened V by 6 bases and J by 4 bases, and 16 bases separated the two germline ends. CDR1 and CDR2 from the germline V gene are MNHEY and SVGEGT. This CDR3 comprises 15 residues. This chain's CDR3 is CASSRRDGIYNEQFF. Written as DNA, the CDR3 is TGTGCCAGCAGCCGACGGGACGGTATATACAATGAGCAGTTCTTC.

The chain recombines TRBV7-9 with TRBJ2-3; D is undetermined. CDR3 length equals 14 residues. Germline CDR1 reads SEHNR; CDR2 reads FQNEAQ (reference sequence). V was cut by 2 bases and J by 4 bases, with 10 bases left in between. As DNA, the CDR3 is TGTGCCAGCAGCTTAAACCTTTTACCAGATACGCAGTATTTT. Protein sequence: CASSLNLLPDTQYF.

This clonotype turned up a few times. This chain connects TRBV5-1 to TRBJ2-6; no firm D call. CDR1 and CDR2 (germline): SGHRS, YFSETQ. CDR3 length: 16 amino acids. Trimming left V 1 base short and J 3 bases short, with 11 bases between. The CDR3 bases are TGCGCCAGCAGCTTGTCGGCGAGTGATGGGGCCAACGTCCTGACTTTC. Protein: CASSLSASDGANVLTF. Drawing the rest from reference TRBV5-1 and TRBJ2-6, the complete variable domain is KAGVTQTPRYLIKTRGQQVTLSCSPISGHRSVSWYQQTPGQGLQFLFEYFSETQRNKGNFPGRFSGRQFSNSRSEMNVSTLELGDSALYLCASSLSASDGANVLTFGAGSRLTVL.

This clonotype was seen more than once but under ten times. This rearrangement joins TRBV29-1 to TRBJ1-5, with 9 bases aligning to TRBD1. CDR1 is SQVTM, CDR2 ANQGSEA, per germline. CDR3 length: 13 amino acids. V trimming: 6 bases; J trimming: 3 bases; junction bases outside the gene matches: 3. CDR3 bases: TGCAGCGTAGGACAGGGGATCAATCAGCCCCAGCATTTT. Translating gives CSVGQGINQPQHF.

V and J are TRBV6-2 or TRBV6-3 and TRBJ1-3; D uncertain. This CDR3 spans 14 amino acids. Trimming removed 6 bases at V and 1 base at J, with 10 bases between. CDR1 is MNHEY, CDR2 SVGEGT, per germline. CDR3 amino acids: CASRLGGSGNTIYF. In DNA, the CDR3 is TGTGCCAGCAGGCTAGGCGGATCTGGAAACACCATATATTTT.

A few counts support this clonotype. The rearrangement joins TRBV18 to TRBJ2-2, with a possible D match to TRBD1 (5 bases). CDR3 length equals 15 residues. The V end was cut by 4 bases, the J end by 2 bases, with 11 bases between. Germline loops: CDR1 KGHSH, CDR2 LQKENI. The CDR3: CASSRLGQNTGELFF. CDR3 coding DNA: TGTGCCAGCTCACGACTCGGACAAAACACCGGGGAGCTGTTTTTT.

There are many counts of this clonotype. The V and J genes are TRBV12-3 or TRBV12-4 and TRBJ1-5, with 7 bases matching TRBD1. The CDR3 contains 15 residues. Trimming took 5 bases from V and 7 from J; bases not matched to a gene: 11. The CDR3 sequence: CASSPPDRVGQPQHF. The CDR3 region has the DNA TGTGCCAGCAGTCCCCCAGACAGGGTTGGCCAGCCCCAGCATTTT.

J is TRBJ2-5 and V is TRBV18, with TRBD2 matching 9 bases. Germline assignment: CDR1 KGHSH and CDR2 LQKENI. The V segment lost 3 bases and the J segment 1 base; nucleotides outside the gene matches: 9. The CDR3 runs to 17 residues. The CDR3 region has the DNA TGTGCCAGCTCACCGCGGACCTCTAGCGGGGTCCAAGAGACCCAGTACTTC. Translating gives CASSPRTSSGVQETQYF.

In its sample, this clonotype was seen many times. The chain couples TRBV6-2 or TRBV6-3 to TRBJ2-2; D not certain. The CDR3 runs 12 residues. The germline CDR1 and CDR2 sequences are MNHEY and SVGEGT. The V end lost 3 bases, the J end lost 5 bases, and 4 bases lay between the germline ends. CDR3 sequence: CASSYGTGELFF. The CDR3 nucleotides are TGTGCCAGCAGTTATGGGACCGGGGAGCTGTTTTTT.

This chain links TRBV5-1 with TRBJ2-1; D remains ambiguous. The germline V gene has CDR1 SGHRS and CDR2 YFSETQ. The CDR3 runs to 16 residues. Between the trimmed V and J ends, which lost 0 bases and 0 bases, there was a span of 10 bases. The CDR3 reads CASSLGPSSSYNEQFF. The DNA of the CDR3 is TGCGCCAGCAGCTTGGGGCCCTCAAGCTCCTACAATGAGCAGTTCTTC.

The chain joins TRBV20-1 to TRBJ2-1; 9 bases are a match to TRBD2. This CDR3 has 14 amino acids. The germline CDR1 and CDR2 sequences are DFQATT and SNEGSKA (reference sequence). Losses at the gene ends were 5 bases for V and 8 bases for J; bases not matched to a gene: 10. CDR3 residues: CSAPSGKGVHEQFF. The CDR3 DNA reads TGCAGTGCTCCTAGCGGGAAGGGAGTCCATGAGCAGTTCTTC.

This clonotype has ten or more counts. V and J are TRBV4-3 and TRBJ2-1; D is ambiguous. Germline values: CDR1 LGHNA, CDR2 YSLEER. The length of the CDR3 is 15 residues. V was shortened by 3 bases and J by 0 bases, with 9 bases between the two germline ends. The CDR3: CASSQGSSSYNEQFF. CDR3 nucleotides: TGCGCCAGCAGCCAGGGCAGTAGCTCCTACAATGAGCAGTTCTTC.

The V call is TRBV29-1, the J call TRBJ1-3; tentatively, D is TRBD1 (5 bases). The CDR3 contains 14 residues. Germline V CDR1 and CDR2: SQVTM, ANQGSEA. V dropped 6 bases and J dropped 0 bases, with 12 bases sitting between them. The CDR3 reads CSVARVNSGNTIYF. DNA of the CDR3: TGCAGCGTAGCCAGGGTGAACTCTGGAAACACCATATATTTT.

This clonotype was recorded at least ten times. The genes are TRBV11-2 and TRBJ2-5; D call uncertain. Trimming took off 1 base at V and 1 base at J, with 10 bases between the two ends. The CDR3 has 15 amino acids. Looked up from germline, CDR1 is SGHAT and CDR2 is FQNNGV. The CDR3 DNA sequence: TGTGCCAGCAGCTTAGTTTCTGGGTTCCAAGAGACCCAGTACTTC. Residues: CASSLVSGFQETQYF.

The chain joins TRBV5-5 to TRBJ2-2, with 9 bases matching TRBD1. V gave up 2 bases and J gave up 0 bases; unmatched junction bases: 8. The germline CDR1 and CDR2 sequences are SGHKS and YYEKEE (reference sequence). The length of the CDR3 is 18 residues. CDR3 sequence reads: CASSFRQGVPANTGELFF. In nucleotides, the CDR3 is TGTGCCAGCAGCTTCCGACAGGGGGTCCCCGCGAACACCGGGGAGCTGTTTTTT.

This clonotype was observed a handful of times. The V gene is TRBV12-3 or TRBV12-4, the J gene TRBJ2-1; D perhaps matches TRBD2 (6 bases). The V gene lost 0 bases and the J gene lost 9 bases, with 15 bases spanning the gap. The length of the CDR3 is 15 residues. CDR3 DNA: TGTGCCAGCAGTTTAGCCCTCGGGGGTGTCGTTGAGCAGTTCTTC. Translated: CASSLALGGVVEQFF.

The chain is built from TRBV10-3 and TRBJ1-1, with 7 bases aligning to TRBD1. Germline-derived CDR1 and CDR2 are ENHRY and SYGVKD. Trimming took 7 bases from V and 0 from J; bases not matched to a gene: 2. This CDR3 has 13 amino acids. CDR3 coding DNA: TGTGCCATCAAAACAGGGGTGAACACTGAAGCTTTCTTT. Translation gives CAIKTGVNTEAFF.